This TCR beta chain stems from a study of regulatory T cells in long-lasting Graves disease. Described time point: persistent/refractory GD, antithyroid drugs over 5 years with positive TRAb. Making the TCR library involved RNA that had been extracted from PBMCs. Criteria from the American Thyroid Association guidelines were applied to diagnose Graves' disease. Arm-PCR of CDR3 regions and iRepertoire HTBI primers were used to build TCR beta libraries. MiXCR, run by TCRdb on the multiplex PCR reads, gives a single entry per CDR3 protein. The sample consists of under 500,000 distinct CDR3 sequences, less than 25% of them appearing once. Whole-study results and caveats: A limited number of samples was an acknowledged limitation.

This clonotype was detected ten times or more. Its target is not known. Per the germline V gene, CDR1 is MNHNS and CDR2 is SASEGT. CDR3 length: 14 residues. V gave up 4 bases and J gave up 2 bases; unmatched junction bases: 5. The chain recombines TRBV6-1 with TRBJ2-7; TRBD1 matches 7 bases. The clonotype was recovered from a female donor with Graves disease. This material consisted of peripheral blood mononuclear cells (PBMCs), taken when the disease was refractory, from a patient treated with antithyroid drugs. This chain's CDR3 is CASSGGQPTYEQYF. CDR3 nucleotides: TGTGCCAGCAGTGGGGGACAGCCTACCTACGAGCAGTACTTC.